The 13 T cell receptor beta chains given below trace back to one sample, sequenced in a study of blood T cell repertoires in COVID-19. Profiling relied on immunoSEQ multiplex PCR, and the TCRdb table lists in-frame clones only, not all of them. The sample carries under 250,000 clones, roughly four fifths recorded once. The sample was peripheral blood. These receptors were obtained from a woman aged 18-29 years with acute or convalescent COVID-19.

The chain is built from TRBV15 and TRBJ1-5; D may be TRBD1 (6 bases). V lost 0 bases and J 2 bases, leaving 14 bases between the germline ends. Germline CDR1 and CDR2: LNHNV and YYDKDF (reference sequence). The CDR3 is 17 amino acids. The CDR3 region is CATSRDHRGGGNQPQHF. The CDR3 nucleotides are TGTGCCACCAGCAGAGATCATCGGGGGGGCGGCAATCAGCCCCAGCATTTT.

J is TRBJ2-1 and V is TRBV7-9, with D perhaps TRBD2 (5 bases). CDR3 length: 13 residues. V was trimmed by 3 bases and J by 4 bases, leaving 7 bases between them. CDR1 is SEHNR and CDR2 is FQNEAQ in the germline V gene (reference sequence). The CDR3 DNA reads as TGTGCCAGCAGCTTCGGGAATTACAATGAGCAGTTCTTC. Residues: CASSFGNYNEQFF.

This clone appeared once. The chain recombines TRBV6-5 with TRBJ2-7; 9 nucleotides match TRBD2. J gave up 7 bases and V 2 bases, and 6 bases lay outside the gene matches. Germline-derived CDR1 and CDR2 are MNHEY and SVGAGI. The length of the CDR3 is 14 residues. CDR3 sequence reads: CASSYIAGVGEQYF. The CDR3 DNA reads TGTGCCAGCAGTTACATAGCGGGAGTGGGGGAGCAGTACTTC.

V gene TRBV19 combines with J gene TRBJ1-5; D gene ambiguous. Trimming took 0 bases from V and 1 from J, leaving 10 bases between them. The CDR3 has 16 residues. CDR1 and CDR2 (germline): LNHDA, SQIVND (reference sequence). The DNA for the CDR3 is TGTGCCAGTAGTATAGACGGATGGCGGAGCAATCAGCCCCAGCATTTT. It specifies CASSIDGWRSNQPQHF.

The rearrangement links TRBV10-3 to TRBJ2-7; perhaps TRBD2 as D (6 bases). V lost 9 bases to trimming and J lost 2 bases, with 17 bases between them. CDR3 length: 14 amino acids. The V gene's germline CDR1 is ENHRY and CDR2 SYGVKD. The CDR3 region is CAIGMRDFPYEQYF. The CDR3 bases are TGTGCCATTGGCATGAGGGACTTTCCCTACGAGCAGTACTTC.

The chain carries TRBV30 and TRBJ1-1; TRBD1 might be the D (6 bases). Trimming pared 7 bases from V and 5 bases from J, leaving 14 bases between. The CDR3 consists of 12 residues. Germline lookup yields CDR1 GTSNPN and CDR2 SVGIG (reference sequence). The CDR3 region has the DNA TGTGCCTTAGAACAGGGAAATACTGAAGCTTTCTTT. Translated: CALEQGNTEAFF. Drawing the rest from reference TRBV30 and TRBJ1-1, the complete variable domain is SQTIHQWPATLVQPVGSPLSLECTVEGTSNPNLYWYRQAAGRGLQLLFYSVGIGQISSEVPQNLSASRPQDRQFILSSKKLLLSDSGFYLCALEQGNTEAFFGQGTRLTVV.

The CDR3 here is CASSAMSGGKQYF. In nucleotides, the CDR3 is TGTGCCAGCAGTGCCATGTCAGGAGGCAAGCAGTACTTC. The chain uses TRBV25-1 and TRBJ2-7; D perhaps matches TRBD2 (5 bases). The CDR3 has 13 amino acids. CDR1 MGHDK and CDR2 SYGVNS come from the germline V gene. The V gene lost 4 bases and the J gene lost 8 bases, with 15 bases spanning the gap.

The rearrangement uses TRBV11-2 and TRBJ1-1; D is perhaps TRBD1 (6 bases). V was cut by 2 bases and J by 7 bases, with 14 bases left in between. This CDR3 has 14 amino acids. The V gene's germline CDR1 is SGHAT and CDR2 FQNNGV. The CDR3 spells CASSLMGGQGEAFF. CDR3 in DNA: TGTGCCAGCAGCTTAATGGGGGGGCAGGGTGAAGCTTTCTTT. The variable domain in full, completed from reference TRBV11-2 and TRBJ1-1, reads EAGVAQSPRYKIIEKRQSVAFWCNPISGHATLYWYQQILGQGPKLLIQFQNNGVVDDSQLPKDRFSAERLKGVDSTLKIQPAKLEDSAVYLCASSLMGGQGEAFFGQGTRLTVV.

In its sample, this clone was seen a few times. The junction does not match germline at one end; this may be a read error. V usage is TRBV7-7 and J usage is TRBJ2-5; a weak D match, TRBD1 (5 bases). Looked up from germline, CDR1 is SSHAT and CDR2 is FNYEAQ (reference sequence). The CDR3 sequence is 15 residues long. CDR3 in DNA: TGTGCTAGCAGCTTAGGGTTGGACACTAAAGAGACCCAGTACTTC. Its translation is CASSLGLDTKETQYF.

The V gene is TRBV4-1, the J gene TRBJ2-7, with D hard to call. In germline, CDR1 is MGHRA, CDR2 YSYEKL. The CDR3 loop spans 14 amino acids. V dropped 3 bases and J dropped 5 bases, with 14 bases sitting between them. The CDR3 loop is CASSQGPYQDEQYF. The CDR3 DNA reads TGCGCCAGCAGCCAGGGTCCCTATCAGGACGAGCAGTACTTC.

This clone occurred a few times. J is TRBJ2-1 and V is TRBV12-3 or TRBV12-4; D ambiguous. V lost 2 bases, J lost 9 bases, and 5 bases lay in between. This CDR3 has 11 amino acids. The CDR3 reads CASSLYGEQFF. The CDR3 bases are TGTGCCAGCAGTTTATACGGTGAGCAGTTCTTC.

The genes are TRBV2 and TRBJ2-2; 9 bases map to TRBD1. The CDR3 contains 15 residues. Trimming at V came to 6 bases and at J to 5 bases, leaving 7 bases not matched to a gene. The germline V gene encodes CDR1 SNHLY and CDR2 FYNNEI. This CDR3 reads CASRDPGQGTGELFF. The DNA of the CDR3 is TGTGCCAGCAGAGACCCGGGACAGGGAACCGGGGAGCTGTTTTTT. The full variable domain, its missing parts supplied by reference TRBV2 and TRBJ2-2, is EPEVTQTPSHQVTQMGQEVILRCVPISNHLYFYWYRQILGQKVEFLVSFYNNEISEKSEIFDDQFSVERPDGSNFTLKIRSTKLEDSAMYFCASRDPGQGTGELFFGEGSRLTVL.

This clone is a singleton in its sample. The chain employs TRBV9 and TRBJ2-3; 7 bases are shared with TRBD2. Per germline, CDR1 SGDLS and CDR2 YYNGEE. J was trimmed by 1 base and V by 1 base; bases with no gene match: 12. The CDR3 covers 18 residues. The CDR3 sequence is CASSVSGGGPIGTDTQYF. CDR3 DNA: TGTGCCAGCAGCGTAAGTGGGGGAGGGCCAATTGGCACAGATACGCAGTATTTT.